A selection of T cell receptor beta chains follows, all from one sample in a study of blood T cell repertoires in COVID-19. Method: immunoSEQ multiplex PCR; TCRdb's copy keeps in-frame clones and lacks some. This sample yields over 15,000 clones, of which more than 85% are seen a single time; 5% to 7% belongs to the top ten. What was sequenced was peripheral blood. These receptors came from a human donor in a cohort sampled during active COVID-19. The CDR3 runs from the conserved cysteine through the conserved F or W. The D gene is left open where the match is weak.

D: .; J: TRBJ2-5; V: TRBV18; CDR3: CASSPKSGETQYF; DNA: TGTGCCAGCTCACCAAAGTCGGGGGAGACCCAGTACTTC
D: .; J: TRBJ2-5; V: TRBV7-8; CDR3: CASSDLETQYF; DNA: TGTGCCAGCAGCGACTTAGAGACCCAGTACTTC
D: .; J: TRBJ2-3; V: TRBV4-3; CDR3: CASSQYESRGSSTDTQYF; DNA: TGCGCCAGCAGCCAGTACGAATCGAGGGGGTCTAGCACAGATACGCAGTATTTT
D: TRBD2; J: TRBJ2-1; V: TRBV5-1; CDR3: CASSPLMGLAGGGEQFF; DNA: TGCGCCAGCAGCCCACTAATGGGACTAGCGGGAGGAGGGGAGCAGTTCTTC
D: .; J: TRBJ2-7; V: TRBV9; CDR3: CASSADSSYEQYF; DNA: TGTGCCAGCAGCGCGGACAGCTCCTACGAGCAGTACTTC
D: .; J: TRBJ1-2; V: TRBV29-1; CDR3: CSVEDPLGTPYYGYTF; DNA: TGCAGCGTTGAAGATCCATTAGGGACACCTTACTATGGCTACACCTTC
D: TRBD2; J: TRBJ2-1; V: TRBV19; CDR3: CASSPRLAGGPYNEQFF; DNA: TGTGCCAGTAGTCCCAGACTAGCGGGAGGGCCCTACAATGAGCAGTTCTTC
D: TRBD2; J: TRBJ2-7; V: TRBV9; CDR3: CASSVGGTSSYEQYF; DNA: TGTGCCAGCAGCGTAGGGGGGACTAGCTCCTACGAGCAGTACTTC
D: .; J: TRBJ1-5; V: TRBV19; CDR3: CASSISAGSNQPQHF; DNA: TGTGCCAGTAGTATATCCGCGGGCAGCAATCAGCCCCAGCATTTT
D: .; J: TRBJ1-2; V: TRBV27; CDR3: CASSPQVGDTNYGYTF; DNA: TGTGCCAGCAGCCCCCAGGTAGGGGATACTAACTATGGCTACACCTTC
D: .; J: TRBJ1-5; V: TRBV23-1; CDR3: CASSQSGSNQPQHF; DNA: TGCGCCAGCAGTCAATCGGGCAGCAATCAGCCCCAGCATTTT
D: TRBD1; J: TRBJ1-5; V: TRBV3-1/TRBV3-2; CDR3: CASSWTGDSNQPQHF; DNA: TGTGCCAGCAGCTGGACAGGGGATAGCAATCAGCCCCAGCATTTT
D: TRBD1; J: TRBJ2-1; V: TRBV4-1; CDR3: CASSQGEGGDYNEQFF; DNA: TGCGCCAGCAGCCAAGGGGAAGGGGGCGACTACAATGAGCAGTTCTTC
D: .; J: TRBJ1-1; V: TRBV19; CDR3: CASSIVGTWNTEAFF; DNA: TGTGCCAGTAGTATAGTCGGGACATGGAACACTGAAGCTTTCTTT
D: TRBD1; J: TRBJ2-2; V: TRBV6-2/TRBV6-3; CDR3: CASSSGTGYGGKRGELFF; DNA: TGTGCCAGCAGTTCCGGGACAGGCTACGGAGGGAAAAGGGGGGAGCTGTTTTTT
D: .; J: TRBJ2-1; V: TRBV19; CDR3: CASSDGTAPVF; DNA: TGTGCCAGTAGTGACGGGACTGCCCCGGTCTTC
D: TRBD2; J: TRBJ2-5; V: TRBV5-8; CDR3: CASWEGWETQYF; DNA: TGTGCCAGCTGGGAGGGTTGGGAGACCCAGTACTTC
D: .; J: TRBJ2-3; V: TRBV6-2/TRBV6-3; CDR3: CASSYRGTQYF; DNA: TGTGCCAGCAGTTACCGAGGGACGCAGTATTTT
D: .; J: TRBJ2-7; V: TRBV4-3; CDR3: CASSQGGNLHEQYF; DNA: TGCGCCAGCAGCCAAGGAGGGAATTTGCACGAGCAGTACTTC
D: .; J: TRBJ2-3; V: TRBV7-2; CDR3: CASSLGLSGTDTQYF; DNA: TGTGCCAGCAGCCTTGGACTATCCGGCACAGATACGCAGTATTTT
D: .; J: TRBJ2-1; V: TRBV29-1; CDR3: CSVEDRVRGLGNEQFF; DNA: TGCAGCGTTGAAGATCGGGTCAGGGGCCTTGGAAATGAGCAGTTCTTC
D: .; J: TRBJ2-7; V: TRBV12-3/TRBV12-4; CDR3: CASSRLPSYEQYF; DNA: TGTGCCAGCAGTCGACTTCCTAGCTACGAGCAGTACTTC
D: TRBD2; J: TRBJ2-7; V: TRBV4-1; CDR3: CASSRGGGSYEQYF; DNA: TGCGCCAGCAGCCGGGGGGGAGGGTCCTACGAGCAGTACTTC